Sequencing of this T cell receptor (beta chain) was carried out in a study of blood T cell repertoires in COVID-19. In the study overall: There were acute and convalescent COVID-19 samples, and they came from the United States, Italy and Spain. PBMCs, B-cell-depleted T cells, or T cells were the source of the cDNA or gDNA that made up the material.

Authors' processing steps: Estimates of nucleated cell counts were drawn from the amplification of reference gene primers. Produced via immunoSEQ multiplex PCR; TCRdb's table is partial and in-frame only. Clonal size and the V and J genes are those of that table, whereas D and trimming came from the DNA. The sample has roughly 62,000 clones; more than 75% are singletons. This CDR3 is 16 amino acids long. The V segment lost 4 bases and the J segment 4 bases; nucleotides outside the gene matches: 10. Germline-derived CDR1 and CDR2 are MNHEY and SVGAGI. The clonotype originates from a man in his 70s with acute or convalescent COVID-19. The sequencing input was peripheral blood. The chain uses TRBV6-5 and TRBJ2-5; TRBD1 matches 9 bases. This CDR3 is CASSSLGQGWGETQYF. The CDR3 DNA follows: TGTGCCAGCAGTTCTCTCGGACAGGGGTGGGGAGAGACCCAGTACTTC.